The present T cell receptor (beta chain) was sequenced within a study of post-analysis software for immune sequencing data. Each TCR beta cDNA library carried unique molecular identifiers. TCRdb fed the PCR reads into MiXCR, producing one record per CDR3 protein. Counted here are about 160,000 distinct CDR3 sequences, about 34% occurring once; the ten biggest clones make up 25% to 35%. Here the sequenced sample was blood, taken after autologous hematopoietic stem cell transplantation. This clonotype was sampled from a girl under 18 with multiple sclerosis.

CDR3 sequence reads: CAISGGTDRETWYF. Written as DNA, the CDR3 is TGTGCCATCAGCGGCGGGACAGACCGGGAGACCTGGTACTTC. The rearrangement joins TRBV10-3 to TRBJ2-5; tentative D call: TRBD1 (7 bases). V lost 6 bases and J 13 bases, leaving 24 bases between the germline ends. This CDR3 spans 14 amino acids. Germline assignment: CDR1 ENHRY and CDR2 SYGVKD.